These T cell receptor beta chains were read from a single sample in a study of T cell responses to AZD1222 COVID-19 vaccine. This table comes from immunoSEQ multiplex PCR, and its TCRdb copy is limited to in-frame clones, with some not included. The table lists approximately 130,000 clones, roughly 93% of them singletons, with about 3% in the top ten. The sample in question was peripheral blood, obtained on day 0 of AZD1222 vaccination. The receptors stem from an adult in good health. CDR3s include the opening cysteine and the closing phenylalanine or tryptophan. D genes are given only for firm matches. The listing skips clone size in some rows; elsewhere it reads once, few, many or a size class.

TRBD2,once,TRBJ2-1,TRBV27,CASSPRAGRAYNEQFF,TGTGCCAGCAGTCCCCGAGCGGGAAGGGCCTACAATGAGCAGTTCTTC
TRBD2,once,TRBJ2-4,TRBV28,CASSSPMRAGAINIQYF,TGTGCCAGCAGTTCCCCCATGCGGGCGGGAGCCATAAACATTCAGTACTTC
TRBD2,.,TRBJ2-1,TRBV28,CASSLGLAGEGDEQFF,TGTGCCAGCAGTTTGGGGCTAGCGGGGGAGGGTGATGAGCAGTTCTTC
TRBD1,.,TRBJ1-6,TRBV5-1,CASSLSGQGRSPLHF,TGCGCCAGCAGCCTAAGCGGACAGGGGAGGTCACCCCTCCACTTT
.,.,TRBJ1-1,TRBV10-3,CAISDWGAGTEAFF,TGTGCCATCAGTGATTGGGGGGCTGGCACTGAAGCTTTCTTT
TRBD1,.,TRBJ1-6,TRBV10-3,CAISDRTGNSPLHF,TGTGCCATCAGTGATAGGACAGGGAATTCACCCCTCCACTTT
.,once,TRBJ2-3,TRBV28,CASSTQTGGADTQYF,TGTGCCAGCAGTACCCAGACAGGAGGGGCAGATACGCAGTATTTT
.,.,TRBJ2-3,TRBV5-6,CASSPISGGVTYF,TGTGCCAGCAGCCCGATATCGGGCGGGGTTACGTATTTT
TRBD1,.,TRBJ2-3,TRBV2,CASSAGQGSDTQYF,TGTGCCAGCAGTGCGGGACAGGGGTCAGATACGCAGTATTTT
.,.,TRBJ2-2,TRBV11-2,CASRPNLNPTNTGELFF,TGTGCCAGCCGACCCAATCTGAACCCCACGAACACCGGGGAGCTGTTTTTT
.,.,TRBJ1-2,TRBV15,CATSRAALQGHGYTF,TGTGCCACCAGCAGAGCAGCCTTACAGGGCCATGGCTACACCTTC
.,.,TRBJ1-6,TRBV5-1,CASSQGGKGNSPLHF,TGCGCCAGCAGCCAAGGCGGGAAGGGTAATTCACCCCTCCACTTT
.,once,TRBJ1-2,TRBV28,CASSLRQDYYGYTF,TGTGCCAGCAGTTTAAGGCAGGACTACTATGGCTACACCTTC
TRBD1,.,TRBJ2-7,TRBV28,CASIGQGYEQYF,TGTGCCAGCATAGGACAGGGCTACGAGCAGTACTTC
.,.,TRBJ2-1,TRBV6-5,CASSRSSYNEQFF,TGTGCCAGCAGCCGATCGTCCTACAATGAGCAGTTCTTC
.,.,TRBJ1-2,TRBV6-1,CASSDTGFYGYTF,TGTGCCAGCAGTGACACAGGCTTCTATGGCTACACCTTC
TRBD1,.,TRBJ1-2,TRBV28,CASSLQGIGYTF,TGTGCCAGCAGCTTACAGGGGATTGGCTACACCTTC
.,.,TRBJ2-5,TRBV15,CATSSPGVQETQYF,TGTGCCACCAGCAGCCCCGGGGTCCAAGAGACCCAGTACTTC
.,.,TRBJ1-5,TRBV9,CASSVEDSNQPQHF,TGTGCCAGCAGCGTAGAGGATAGCAATCAGCCCCAGCATTTT
.,.,TRBJ1-1,TRBV12-3/TRBV12-4,CASSGQQNTEAFF,TGTGCCAGCAGCGGACAGCAGAACACTGAAGCTTTCTTT
TRBD2,once,TRBJ2-1,TRBV7-2,CASSLSLAGITYNEQFF,TGTGCCAGCAGCTTAAGCCTAGCGGGAATAACCTACAATGAGCAGTTCTTC
.,.,TRBJ2-1,TRBV5-5,CASSLASTVTYNEQFF,TGTGCCAGCAGCTTGGCAAGCACAGTAACCTACAATGAGCAGTTCTTC
TRBD2,.,TRBJ2-3,TRBV3-1/TRBV3-2,CASSKGLAGASGTDTQYF,TGTGCCAGCAGCAAGGGACTAGCGGGGGCGTCGGGCACAGATACGCAGTATTTT
.,.,TRBJ1-2,TRBV28,CASEELANYGYTF,TGTGCCTCTGAGGAGTTAGCTAACTATGGCTACACCTTC
TRBD2,once,TRBJ2-2,TRBV5-1,CASSLGLATNTGELFF,TGCGCCAGCAGCTTGGGACTAGCGACGAACACCGGGGAGCTGTTTTTT
.,.,TRBJ1-5,TRBV6-1,CASSEGNQPQHF,TGTGCCAGCAGTGAGGGGAATCAGCCCCAGCATTTT